The TCR beta chain under discussion was sequenced for a study of blood T cell repertoires in COVID-19. Study-wide background: COVID-19 samples from acute and convalescent phases originated in the United States, Italy and Spain. The analysed material was cDNA or gDNA that came from T cells, B-cell-depleted T cells, or PBMCs.

Per the authors' pipeline: Counts of nucleated cells, estimated from reference gene primer amplification, were obtained. The data were produced by immunoSEQ multiplex PCR, yet TCRdb's version contains in-frame clones alone and is incomplete. The V and J calls and clone size were taken over from that table, and D and trimming were inferred from the DNA. The sample contains about 81,000 clones, about 95% of which appear only once. The CDR3 has 20 amino acids. The chain combines TRBV21-1 with TRBJ2-1; the table's TRBD2 call for D was not verified on the DNA. TRBV21-1 is assigned pseudogene status. The sequenced sample was peripheral blood. The origin of this receptor is a human donor with active COVID-19. The donor label of this sample is uncertain. CDR3 in DNA: TGTGCCAGCAGCAACGATACTTGTCAGTTTTGGCGGGAGGCCAGTGATGAGCAGTTCTTC. Protein sequence: CASSNDTCQFWREASDEQFF.